These 2 T cell receptor beta chains came from one sample sequenced in a study of blood T cell repertoires in COVID-19. Sequenced by immunoSEQ multiplex PCR; TCRdb stores in-frame clones only, minus some. This repertoire shows 25,000 to 30,000 clones, around 63% found once; its top ten account for 17%. The sequenced sample was peripheral blood. All receptors come from a human donor in a cohort sampled during active COVID-19.

The chain links TRBV6-4 to TRBJ1-2; 9 bases are a match to TRBD1. J lost 6 bases, V lost 6 bases, and 11 bases had no gene match. Germline V gene lookup returns CDR1 MRHNA and CDR2 SNTAGT. This CDR3 has 15 amino acids. CDR3 in amino acids: CASRIYTGGLDGYTF. Here the CDR3 DNA reads TGTGCCAGCAGAATTTACACAGGGGGCCTGGATGGCTACACCTTC.

The rearrangement uses TRBV14 and TRBJ2-7, with D maybe TRBD1 (5 bases). V dropped 4 bases and J dropped 6 bases, with 16 bases sitting between them. CDR1 and CDR2 from the germline V gene are SGHDN and FVKESK. This CDR3 spans 14 amino acids. This CDR3 is CASSPGQGIPEQYF. The CDR3 DNA follows: TGTGCCAGCAGCCCCGGGCAGGGAATACCCGAGCAGTACTTC.